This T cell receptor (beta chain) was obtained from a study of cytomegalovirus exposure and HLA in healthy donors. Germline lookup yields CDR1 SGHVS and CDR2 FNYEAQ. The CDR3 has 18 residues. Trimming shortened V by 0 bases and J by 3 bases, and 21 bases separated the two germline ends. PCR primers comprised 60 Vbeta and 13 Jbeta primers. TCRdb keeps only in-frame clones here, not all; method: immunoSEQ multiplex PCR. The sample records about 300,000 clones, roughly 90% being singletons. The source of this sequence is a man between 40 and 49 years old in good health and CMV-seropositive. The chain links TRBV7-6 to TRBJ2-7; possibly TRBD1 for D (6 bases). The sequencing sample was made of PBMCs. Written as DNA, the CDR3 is TGTGCCAGCAGCTTAGCTATCAATAACAGGGAAGGTAGCTACGAGCAGTACTTC. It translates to CASSLAINNREGSYEQYF.